A single sample gave rise to the 14 T cell receptor beta chains below, sequenced in a study of blood T cell repertoires in COVID-19. This table comes from immunoSEQ multiplex PCR, and its TCRdb copy is limited to in-frame clones, with some not included. The sample holds 20,000 or so clones, 91% seen once. The sequencing input was peripheral blood. These TCRs come from a woman between 65 and 79 years old with active COVID-19.

The chain is built from TRBV5-4 and TRBJ2-1, with a tentative D call TRBD2 (6 bases). The germline V and J ends were trimmed by 4 bases and 8 bases, with 16 bases remaining between them. This CDR3 spans 14 amino acids. Germline values: CDR1 SGHNT, CDR2 YYREEE (reference sequence). CDR3 region: CASSLGGREDEQFF. The CDR3 nucleotides read TGTGCCAGCAGCCTGGGGGGTCGGGAAGATGAGCAGTTCTTC.

The chain uses TRBV2 and TRBJ1-1; D is perhaps TRBD1 (6 bases). The CDR3 covers 14 residues. V was pared by 6 bases and J by 0 bases, with 11 bases between. Looked up from germline, CDR1 is SNHLY and CDR2 is FYNNEI. The CDR3 DNA sequence: TGTGCCAGCAGGGGGACACTGATGAACACTGAAGCTTTCTTT. Its protein is CASRGTLMNTEAFF.

The genes are TRBV14 and TRBJ2-5, with a weak D call TRBD2 (6 bases). CDR3 length: 13 residues. Trimming took off 3 bases at V and 5 bases at J, with 10 bases between the two ends. Germline-derived CDR1 and CDR2 are SGHDN and FVKESK. The CDR3 is CASSHLARETQYF. Written as DNA, the CDR3 is TGTGCCAGCAGCCACCTAGCGAGGGAGACCCAGTACTTC.

The chain combines TRBV19 with TRBJ2-3; the D is unclear. The CDR3 extends over 11 amino acids. Trimming took 9 bases from V and 4 from J, leaving 8 bases between them. The V gene's germline CDR1 is LNHDA and CDR2 SQIVND (reference sequence). CDR3 bases: TGTGCCAGCGCGAGTGCAGATACGCAGTATTTT. Its translation: CASASADTQYF.

V usage is TRBV18 and J usage is TRBJ2-7; TRBD1 might be the D (6 bases). The CDR3 spans 15 residues. V lost 6 bases and J 4 bases, leaving 19 bases between the germline ends. The V gene's germline CDR1 is KGHSH and CDR2 LQKENI. CDR3 in DNA: TGTGCCAGCTCCCCTCCGGGACATCCCGCTTACGAGCAGTACTTC. Translated, it gives CASSPPGHPAYEQYF. Full variable domain (remainder filled in from reference TRBV18 and TRBJ2-7): NAGVMQNPRHLVRRRGQEARLRCSPMKGHSHVYWYRQLPEEGLKFMVYLQKENIIDESGMPKERFSAEFPKEGPSILRIQQVVRGDSAAYFCASSPPGHPAYEQYFGPGTRLTVT.

The chain has TRBV9 and TRBJ2-7, with 9 bases lining up with TRBD1. V gave up 3 bases and J gave up 2 bases; unmatched junction bases: 6. CDR3 size: 15 residues. From germline, CDR1 is SGDLS and CDR2 YYNGEE. CDR3 nucleotide sequence: TGTGCCAGCAGCGCGGACAGGGGCGATCCCTACGAGCAGTACTTC. Protein product: CASSADRGDPYEQYF.

The CDR3 sequence is CSAERGNEQYF. CDR3 bases: TGCAGTGCGGAAAGGGGAAACGAGCAGTACTTC. J is TRBJ2-7 and V is TRBV20-1; a weak D match, TRBD1 (5 bases). The CDR3 is 11 residues long. CDR1 is DFQATT and CDR2 is SNEGSKA in the germline V gene (reference sequence). Trimming removed 6 bases from V and 5 bases from J, with 11 bases in between.

The rearrangement uses TRBV12-5 and TRBJ1-6; D gene unclear. Germline CDR1 is LGHNT and CDR2 is FRNRAP. V shed 7 bases and J shed 7 bases, with 11 bases lying between them. This CDR3 is 13 amino acids long. In DNA form, the CDR3 reads TGTGCTAGTGCGCCGGCGGGGAATTCACCCCTCCACTTT. Residues: CASAPAGNSPLHF.

V is TRBV10-3 and J is TRBJ2-7, with TRBD1 as a possible D gene (6 bases). Germline loops: CDR1 ENHRY, CDR2 SYGVKD. CDR3 length: 13 residues. The germline V and J ends were trimmed by 6 bases and 2 bases, with 11 bases remaining between them. The CDR3 sequence: CAISQGNPYEQYF. The CDR3 nucleotides read TGTGCCATCAGCCAGGGGAACCCCTACGAGCAGTACTTC.

This clone showed up just a few times. This sequence joins TRBV28 and TRBJ2-7; D remains unclear. This CDR3 comprises 12 residues. Germline CDR1 is MDHEN and CDR2 is SYDVKM. The V and J ends lost 4 bases and 3 bases respectively, with 7 bases between them. The CDR3 loop is CASSSTVYEQYF. CDR3 bases: TGTGCCAGCAGTTCCACAGTCTACGAGCAGTACTTC.

The table lists this clone with a few counts. The rearrangement links TRBV19 to TRBJ1-5; TRBD1 matches at 7 bases. V lost 5 bases and J lost 3; bases outside the gene matches: 7. The CDR3 runs to 15 residues. Germline-derived CDR1 and CDR2 are LNHDA and SQIVND (reference sequence). CDR3 sequence reads: CASSPQTGFNQPQHF. The CDR3 DNA sequence: TGTGCCAGTAGTCCTCAGACAGGGTTCAATCAGCCCCAGCATTTT. The variable domain in full, with the rest retrieved from reference TRBV19 and TRBJ1-5, is DGGITQSPKYLFRKEGQNVTLSCEQNLNHDAMYWYRQDPGQGLRLIYYSQIVNDFQKGDIAEGYSVSREKKESFPLTVTSAQKNPTAFYLCASSPQTGFNQPQHFGDGTRLSIL.

V gene TRBV29-1 combines with J gene TRBJ1-4; TRBD1 aligns across 8 bases. Germline CDR1 and CDR2: SQVTM and ANQGSEA. This CDR3 is built from 12 residues. With V trimmed by 6 bases and J by 7 bases, 4 bases remained unmatched. CDR3 loop: CSVRGLAEKLFF. For the CDR3, the DNA is TGCAGCGTCAGGGGGCTCGCTGAAAAACTGTTTTTT.

V and J are TRBV7-9 and TRBJ2-1; the match to TRBD2 covers 8 bases. The germline V gene encodes CDR1 SEHNR and CDR2 FQNEAQ (reference sequence). The CDR3 loop spans 17 amino acids. V lost 0 bases to trimming and J lost 0 bases; unmatched junction nucleotides: 4. CDR3 protein: CASSLARAGVSYNEQFF. CDR3 DNA sequence: TGTGCCAGCAGCTTAGCTAGAGCGGGAGTCTCCTACAATGAGCAGTTCTTC.

The chain joins TRBV5-1 to TRBJ2-7; 7 nucleotides agree with TRBD1. CDR1 is SGHRS, CDR2 YFSETQ, per germline. The CDR3 is made up of 16 amino acids. V lost 4 bases, J lost 1 base, and 11 bases stayed unmatched. CDR3: CASSTNTRTGSYEQYF. The CDR3 DNA is TGCGCCAGCAGCACGAACACCAGGACAGGATCCTACGAGCAGTACTTC.